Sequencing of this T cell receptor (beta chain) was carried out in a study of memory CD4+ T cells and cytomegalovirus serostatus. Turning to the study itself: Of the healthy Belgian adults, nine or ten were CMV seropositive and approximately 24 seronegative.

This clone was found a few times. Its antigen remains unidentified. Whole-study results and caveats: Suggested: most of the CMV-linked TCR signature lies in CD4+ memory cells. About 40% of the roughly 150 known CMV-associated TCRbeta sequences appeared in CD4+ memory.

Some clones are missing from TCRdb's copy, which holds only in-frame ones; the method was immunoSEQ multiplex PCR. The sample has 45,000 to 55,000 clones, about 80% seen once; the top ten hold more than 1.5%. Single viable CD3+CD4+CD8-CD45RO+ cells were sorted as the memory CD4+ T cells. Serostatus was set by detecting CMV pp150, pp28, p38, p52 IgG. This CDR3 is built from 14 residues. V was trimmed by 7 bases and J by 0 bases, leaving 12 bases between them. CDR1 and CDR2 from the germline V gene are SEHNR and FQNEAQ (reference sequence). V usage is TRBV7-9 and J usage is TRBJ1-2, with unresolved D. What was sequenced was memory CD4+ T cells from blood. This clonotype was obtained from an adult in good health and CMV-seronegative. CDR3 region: CASTESWTNYGYTF. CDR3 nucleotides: TGTGCCAGCACCGAATCATGGACTAACTATGGCTACACCTTC.